These 26 T cell receptor beta chains share one sample of origin, sequenced in a study of blood T cell repertoires in COVID-19 (dated by TCRdb to the early 2020s). Libraries were built with the immunoSEQ multiplex PCR assay. Imported from immuneACCESS, the table was reduced by TCRdb to in-frame sequences with V and J called. These copies leave out some clones; in studies compared against another copy, an unresolved V gene accounts for under half, and the cause of the remainder is not known. The sample table holds tens of thousands of clones, of which 85% to 90% were seen once. Approximately 30% of the sample comes from the top ten. Sequencing was done on a sample of peripheral blood. The receptors derive from a man between 65 and 85 years old with COVID-19, enrolled during active disease.

The chain is built from TRBV5-4 and TRBJ2-3; D possibly corresponds to TRBD2 (6 bases). CDR1 SGHNT and CDR2 YYREEE come from the germline V gene (reference sequence). Deletions cut 4 bases from V and 4 bases from J, with 13 bases between. The CDR3 is 14 amino acids. The CDR3 DNA sequence: TGTGCCAGCAGCCCATGGGAGGTGGCAGATACGCAGTATTTT. This sequence encodes CASSPWEVADTQYF.

This chain joins TRBV4-1 and TRBJ2-7; TRBD1 matches 9 bases. In germline, CDR1 is MGHRA, CDR2 YSYEKL. The CDR3 is 17 residues long. V was clipped by 3 bases and J by 3 bases; unmatched bases: 12. CDR3 DNA sequence: TGCGCCAGCAGCCACCCCGGAAAGGGACAGGGCCTCTACGAGCAGTACTTC. It is translated as CASSHPGKGQGLYEQYF.

The gene calls are TRBV27 and TRBJ2-5, with 8 bases aligning to TRBD1. From germline, CDR1 is MNHEY and CDR2 SMNVEV (reference sequence). There are 14 residues in the CDR3. The V and J ends lost 6 bases and 6 bases, in that order; junction bases with no gene match: 9. Here the CDR3 reads CASSPDRVSKTQYF. CDR3 in DNA: TGTGCCAGCAGCCCGGACAGGGTGAGCAAGACCCAGTACTTC.

The chain is built from TRBV20-1 and TRBJ2-1; 9 bases are a match to TRBD2. Germline CDR1 is DFQATT and CDR2 is SNEGSKA (reference sequence). V lost 3 bases, J lost 5 bases, and 5 bases stayed unmatched. This CDR3 contains 14 residues. CDR3: CSASPPSGNNEQFF. CDR3 DNA sequence: TGCAGTGCTAGTCCCCCTAGCGGGAACAATGAGCAGTTCTTC.

The chain links TRBV10-2 to TRBJ1-2, with D possibly matching TRBD1 (6 bases). Deletions cut 6 bases from V and 8 bases from J, with 13 bases between. CDR1 and CDR2 from the germline V gene are WSHSY and SAAADI. The CDR3 is 12 residues long. CDR3 coding DNA: TGCGCCAGCAGGACCACAGGGAGAGGCTACACCTTC. This codes for CASRTTGRGYTF.

The chain recombines TRBV25-1 with TRBJ2-7; D call uncertain. V was clipped by 6 bases and J by 0 bases, with 12 bases between them. There are 14 residues in the CDR3. Germline lookup yields CDR1 MGHDK and CDR2 SYGVNS. The CDR3 loop is CASSPTESSYEQYF. The CDR3, as DNA: TGTGCCAGCAGCCCGACTGAGAGCTCCTACGAGCAGTACTTC.

The gene calls are TRBV7-6 and TRBJ1-2; D unclear. Germline V gives CDR1 SGHVS, CDR2 FNYEAQ. CDR3 length: 13 amino acids. V was trimmed by 1 base and J by 4 bases, leaving 7 bases between them. The CDR3 spells CASSLEPGYGYTF. DNA for the CDR3: TGTGCCAGCAGCTTAGAACCAGGCTATGGCTACACCTTC.

The chain uses TRBV19 and TRBJ2-1; 10 nucleotides align to TRBD2. The CDR3 length is 15 residues. J lost 5 bases, V lost 4 bases, and 5 bases had no gene match. Per germline, CDR1 LNHDA and CDR2 SQIVND (reference sequence). CDR3 bases: TGTGCCAGTAGTACTAGCGGGGGCCGGAACAATGAGCAGTTCTTC. Translated: CASSTSGGRNNEQFF.

V usage is TRBV6-5 and J usage is TRBJ1-2, with 8 bases matching TRBD1. Per germline, CDR1 MNHEY and CDR2 SVGAGI. The V gene end was trimmed by 7 bases and the J gene end by 0 bases; junction bases not matched to a gene: 4. The CDR3 is made up of 14 amino acids. The CDR3 protein is CASNWDRTNYGYTF. Here the CDR3 DNA reads TGTGCCAGCAACTGGGACAGGACTAACTATGGCTACACCTTC.

J is TRBJ2-1 and V is TRBV4-1; TRBD2 aligns across 14 bases. V lost 1 base and J lost 8; bases outside the gene matches: 10. The CDR3 covers 18 residues. The germline V gene encodes CDR1 MGHRA and CDR2 YSYEKL. The CDR3 DNA reads TGCGCCAGCAGCCAAGCTGCCCCGGGGACTAGCGGGAGTCATGAGCAGTTCTTC. Translated, it gives CASSQAAPGTSGSHEQFF.

This clone was observed a single time. The chain has TRBV11-2 and TRBJ2-2; D is unclear. V lost 3 bases and J lost 4, with 12 bases in between. Germline CDR1 SGHAT, CDR2 FQNNGV. CDR3 length: 15 residues. The CDR3 DNA sequence: TGTGCCAGCAGCTTGCTTTCCGGGTCCACCGGGGAGCTGTTTTTT. Its translation is CASSLLSGSTGELFF.

In DNA, the CDR3 is TGTGCCAGCTCGGCCGACAGACCCTATGGCTACACCTTC. Protein: CASSADRPYGYTF. The chain combines TRBV18 with TRBJ1-2, with D tentatively TRBD1 (5 bases). V lost 6 bases and J lost 4, with 12 bases in between. In germline, CDR1 is KGHSH, CDR2 LQKENI. CDR3 length equals 13 residues.

This sequence joins TRBV5-1 and TRBJ1-2; 7 bases map to TRBD1. Germline CDR1 is SGHRS and CDR2 is YFSETQ. The CDR3 runs 13 residues. J lost 4 bases, V lost 2 bases, and 2 bases had no gene match. The CDR3 region is CASSLGTAYGYTF. The CDR3 nucleotides are TGCGCCAGCAGCTTAGGGACAGCCTATGGCTACACCTTC.

The CDR3 loop is CASRSTPNTGELFF. The DNA of the CDR3 is TGTGCCAGCAGATCGACACCGAACACCGGGGAGCTGTTTTTT. The chain carries TRBV7-6 and TRBJ2-2; no clear D. This CDR3 contains 14 residues. Germline loops: CDR1 SGHVS, CDR2 FNYEAQ. V lost 6 bases, J lost 0 bases, and 8 bases lay in between.

The rearrangement joins TRBV2 to TRBJ1-4, with D possibly being TRBD1 (5 bases). Trimming removed 6 bases at V and 7 bases at J, with 9 bases between. The germline V gene has CDR1 SNHLY and CDR2 FYNNEI. The CDR3 consists of 12 residues. The CDR3 coding sequence is TGTGCCAGCAGGGGGGGTGGTGAAAAACTGTTTTTT. Its protein product is CASRGGGEKLFF.

The V and J genes are TRBV7-6 and TRBJ1-5, with unresolved D. The CDR3 totals 13 residues. The V end was cut by 1 base, the J end by 4 bases, with 5 bases between. The germline V gene has CDR1 SGHVS and CDR2 FNYEAQ. The CDR3 region has the DNA TGTGCCAGCAGCTTAGAGAGAAATCAGCCCCAGCATTTT. As protein: CASSLERNQPQHF.

This clone has just one count. The V gene is TRBV12-3 or TRBV12-4, the J gene TRBJ1-3, with D possibly matching TRBD1 (5 bases). The V end was cut by 9 bases, the J end by 3 bases, with 12 bases between. The CDR3 is 13 residues long. CDR3 residues: CASRGGGGNTIYF. In nucleotides, the CDR3 is TGTGCCAGTCGCGGGGGGGGTGGAAACACCATATATTTT.

The rearrangement uses TRBV6-5 and TRBJ2-1; possible D gene TRBD1, 6 bases. Germline CDR1 reads MNHEY; CDR2 reads SVGAGI. This CDR3 is built from 14 residues. The V end lost 4 bases, the J end lost 2 bases, and 9 bases lay between the germline ends. The CDR3 bases are TGTGCCAGCAGTTTACAGGGAACCTACAATGAGCAGTTCTTC. This sequence encodes CASSLQGTYNEQFF.

The gene calls are TRBV5-1 and TRBJ1-2; D is uncertain. CDR3 length: 15 residues. V was shortened by 3 bases and J by 3 bases, with 15 bases between the two germline ends. Germline CDR1 reads SGHRS; CDR2 reads YFSETQ. The CDR3 DNA reads as TGCGCCAGCAGCTACACTAGGTCGGGCGACTATGGCTACACCTTC. Its protein product is CASSYTRSGDYGYTF.

The DNA for the CDR3 is TGTGCCAGCAGTCATCCAGGGGGTCGAGACACTGAAGCTTTCTTT. Protein: CASSHPGGRDTEAFF. The V and J genes are TRBV27 and TRBJ1-1; 7 bases are a match to TRBD1. This CDR3 comprises 15 residues. Trimming removed 5 bases from V and 3 bases from J; junction bases left unmatched: 9. CDR1 is MNHEY and CDR2 is SMNVEV in the germline V gene (reference sequence).

The V and J genes are TRBV5-6 and TRBJ1-1; 7 bases line up with TRBD1. CDR3 length equals 15 residues. Germline CDR1 is SGHDT and CDR2 is YYEEEE. With 3 bases clipped from V and 0 bases from J, the junction kept 5 bases outside the gene matches. CDR3 DNA sequence: TGTGCCAGCAGCTGGGACAGAGGTATGAACACTGAAGCTTTCTTT. Encoded protein: CASSWDRGMNTEAFF.

CDR3 amino acids: CASSLVGLLNTEAFF. The CDR3 DNA sequence: TGTGCCAGCAGCTTAGTAGGACTTCTGAACACTGAAGCTTTCTTT. V gene TRBV7-9 combines with J gene TRBJ1-1; D gene uncertain. Germline-derived CDR1 and CDR2 are SEHNR and FQNEAQ (reference sequence). This CDR3 has 15 amino acids. V was pared by 1 base and J by 0 bases, with 9 bases between.

This chain joins TRBV30 and TRBJ1-6; D is unclear. CDR3 length: 13 amino acids. CDR1 is GTSNPN, CDR2 SVGIG, per germline (reference sequence). The germline V and J ends were trimmed by 5 bases and 5 bases, with 10 bases remaining between them. CDR3 nucleotides: TGTGCCTGGGAGAACGGGAATAATTCACCCCTCCACTTT. As protein: CAWENGNNSPLHF. Variable domain in full (rest from reference TRBV30 and TRBJ1-6): SQTIHQWPATLVQPVGSPLSLECTVEGTSNPNLYWYRQAAGRGLQLLFYSVGIGQISSEVPQNLSASRPQDRQFILSSKKLLLSDSGFYLCAWENGNNSPLHFGNGTRLTVT.

The rearrangement uses TRBV18 and TRBJ1-4; perhaps TRBD1 as D (6 bases). This CDR3 is built from 16 residues. V gave up 3 bases and J gave up 7 bases, with 18 bases separating them. Germline V gene sequence: CDR1 KGHSH, CDR2 LQKENI. CDR3 bases: TGTGCCAGCTCACCGGAACAAACTAGGGGGGGTGAAAAACTGTTTTTT. As protein: CASSPEQTRGGEKLFF. Full variable domain (rest looked up from reference TRBV18 and TRBJ1-4): NAGVMQNPRHLVRRRGQEARLRCSPMKGHSHVYWYRQLPEEGLKFMVYLQKENIIDESGMPKERFSAEFPKEGPSILRIQQVVRGDSAAYFCASSPEQTRGGEKLFFGSGTQLSVL.

V gene TRBV2 combines with J gene TRBJ2-1, with D possibly being TRBD2 (6 bases). V lost 8 bases, J lost 0 bases, and 14 bases lay in between. The germline CDR1 and CDR2 sequences are SNHLY and FYNNEI. This CDR3 comprises 15 residues. The CDR3 DNA sequence: TGTGCCAGCCTTATTATGGGGGGCTCCTACAATGAGCAGTTCTTC. It yields the protein CASLIMGGSYNEQFF.

A single count supports this clone. The DNA for the CDR3 is TGTGCCAGCAGTCGGGACAGGTCGAGCAATCAGCCCCAGCATTTT. This translates into CASSRDRSSNQPQHF. The chain carries TRBV6-5 and TRBJ1-5, with 8 nucleotides matching TRBD1. Germline V lookup: CDR1 MNHEY, CDR2 SVGAGI. This CDR3 contains 15 residues. The V and J ends lost 5 bases and 1 base, in that order; junction bases with no gene match: 4.